One sample yielded the 22 T cell receptor beta chains listed below, sequenced in a study of blood T cell repertoires in COVID-19. Sequencing used immunoSEQ multiplex PCR; TCRdb keeps in-frame clones, though not all of them. The sample lists around 250,000 clones; about nine tenths were seen once. Sequencing was performed on PBMCs or T cells enriched from blood (not recorded which). These receptor sequences come from a man between 18 and 29 years old who had recovered from COVID-19.

In DNA form, the CDR3 reads TGCGCCAGCAGCTTGGCCCCCGCCGGGGATCGGGCTTTCTTT. As protein: CASSLAPAGDRAFF. This sequence joins TRBV5-1 and TRBJ1-1; D is uncertain. V lost 0 bases and J lost 11, with 17 bases in between. From germline, CDR1 is SGHRS and CDR2 YFSETQ. The CDR3 has 14 residues.

The chain links TRBV6-1 to TRBJ1-3; D gene unclear. Germline V lookup: CDR1 MNHNS, CDR2 SASEGT. CDR3 size: 14 residues. V was shortened by 2 bases and J by 3 bases, with 8 bases between the two germline ends. The DNA of the CDR3 is TGTGCCAGCAGTGAATTCGCAGGTGGAAACACCATATATTTT. This codes for CASSEFAGGNTIYF.

This clone was counted a few times. For the CDR3, the DNA is TGTGCCAGCAGTGGTATAACCGGGGGGGCGGCAGATACGCAGTATTTT. Amino acids: CASSGITGGAADTQYF. This rearrangement joins TRBV27 to TRBJ2-3; 8 bases fit TRBD2. Per the germline V gene, CDR1 is MNHEY and CDR2 is SMNVEV (reference sequence). CDR3 length: 16 residues. The V gene end was trimmed by 5 bases and the J gene end by 4 bases; junction bases not matched to a gene: 11.

The rearrangement links TRBV4-1 to TRBJ2-7; D possibly corresponds to TRBD2 (5 bases). This CDR3 contains 12 residues. The V gene's germline CDR1 is MGHRA and CDR2 YSYEKL. V shed 5 bases and J shed 6 bases, with 11 bases lying between them. Here the CDR3 DNA reads TGCGCCAGCAGCAATACGGCGGGCGAGCAGTACTTC. Its translation: CASSNTAGEQYF.

The chain recombines TRBV9 with TRBJ1-2, with 7 bases lining up with TRBD1. Germline loops: CDR1 SGDLS, CDR2 YYNGEE. Germline trimming cut 0 bases from V and 2 bases from J; bases unmatched to any gene: 4. The CDR3 is made up of 15 amino acids. CDR3 sequence: CASSVEVGGNYGYTF. The CDR3 DNA is TGTGCCAGCAGCGTAGAGGTAGGGGGCAACTATGGCTACACCTTC.

The chain has TRBV5-1 and TRBJ2-7; 9 nucleotides line up with TRBD2. Looked up from germline, CDR1 is SGHRS and CDR2 is YFSETQ. This CDR3 comprises 14 residues. V shed 0 bases and J 6 bases; nucleotides not matched to a gene: 4. The CDR3 protein is CASSLGGRAVEQYF. In DNA form, the CDR3 reads TGCGCCAGCAGCTTGGGCGGGAGGGCCGTCGAGCAGTACTTC.

The chain combines TRBV30 with TRBJ2-3; TRBD2 is a possible D gene (5 bases). V lost 1 base and J 6 bases, leaving 11 bases between the germline ends. Germline CDR1 GTSNPN, CDR2 SVGIG (reference sequence). This CDR3 spans 13 amino acids. CDR3 nucleotide sequence: TGTGCCTGGAGTGGGGGAGATCTGGATACGCAGTATTTT. It yields the protein CAWSGGDLDTQYF.

The CDR3 DNA reads as TGCGCCAGCAGCCAAGTACCGGGCGGGGGGAACTACGAGCAGTACTTC. It is translated as CASSQVPGGGNYEQYF. The J gene is TRBJ2-7, the V gene TRBV4-1; 8 bases align to TRBD2. Trimming took 1 base from V and 3 from J; bases not matched to a gene: 8. The CDR3 extends over 16 amino acids. Germline lookup yields CDR1 MGHRA and CDR2 YSYEKL.

This rearrangement joins TRBV11-2 to TRBJ2-7, with D maybe TRBD1 (6 bases). The CDR3 length is 12 residues. Per the germline V gene, CDR1 is SGHAT and CDR2 is FQNNGV. V lost 4 bases, J lost 6 bases, and 10 bases lay in between. The CDR3 protein is CASSSGVGEQYF. CDR3 DNA sequence: TGTGCCAGCAGCTCAGGGGTCGGCGAGCAGTACTTC. The complete variable domain, with remaining parts taken from reference TRBV11-2 and TRBJ2-7, reads EAGVAQSPRYKIIEKRQSVAFWCNPISGHATLYWYQQILGQGPKLLIQFQNNGVVDDSQLPKDRFSAERLKGVDSTLKIQPAKLEDSAVYLCASSSGVGEQYFGPGTRLTVT.

In this sample, this clone turned up once. The rearrangement uses TRBV28 and TRBJ2-1, with 9 bases aligning to TRBD2. The CDR3 length is 15 residues. CDR1 MDHEN and CDR2 SYDVKM come from the germline V gene. V trimming: 7 bases; J trimming: 3 bases; junction bases outside the gene matches: 7. This chain's CDR3 is CASIEAGGFYNEQFF. CDR3 DNA sequence: TGTGCCAGCATCGAAGCGGGAGGTTTCTACAATGAGCAGTTCTTC.

This rearrangement joins TRBV19 to TRBJ1-2, with a weak D call TRBD1 (5 bases). Germline values: CDR1 LNHDA, CDR2 SQIVND (reference sequence). The CDR3 has 12 amino acids. The V and J ends lost 3 bases and 6 bases respectively, with 8 bases between them. DNA for the CDR3: TGTGCCAGTAGTATCGCAGGGCATGGCTACACCTTC. Its protein product is CASSIAGHGYTF.

The genes are TRBV5-1 and TRBJ2-2, with a weak D call TRBD2 (6 bases). The germline V gene has CDR1 SGHRS and CDR2 YFSETQ. This CDR3 has 16 residues. V was cut by 0 bases and J by 1 base, with 10 bases left in between. CDR3 amino acids: CASSLAGVMNTGELFF. CDR3 sequence (DNA): TGCGCCAGCAGCTTGGCGGGGGTTATGAACACCGGGGAGCTGTTTTTT.

The chain combines TRBV4-1 with TRBJ2-1; tentative D call: TRBD2 (6 bases). V lost 3 bases and J 3 bases, leaving 9 bases between the germline ends. The germline V gene encodes CDR1 MGHRA and CDR2 YSYEKL. This CDR3 is built from 14 residues. The CDR3 spells CASSHGGDYNEQFF. Written as DNA, the CDR3 is TGCGCCAGCAGCCACGGCGGGGACTACAATGAGCAGTTCTTC.

This chain links TRBV6-5 with TRBJ2-5; TRBD1 might be the D (6 bases). CDR3 length equals 14 residues. Trimming cost V 0 bases and J 5 bases, with 10 bases left between them. Germline V lookup: CDR1 MNHEY, CDR2 SVGAGI. In nucleotides, the CDR3 is TGTGCCAGCAGTTACTCCCAGGGGTGGGAGACCCAGTACTTC. Protein sequence: CASSYSQGWETQYF.

As for this clone: Other DNA variants within this sample encode the same CDR3. The J gene is TRBJ2-5, the V gene TRBV9; tentatively, D is TRBD2 (7 bases). The CDR3 sequence is 15 residues long. The germline CDR1 and CDR2 sequences are SGDLS and YYNGEE. With 0 bases removed from V and 5 bases from J, the gap between germline ends came to 14 bases. As DNA, the CDR3 is TGTGCCAGCAGCGTAGGTGCGGGGGCCGGGGAGACCCAGTACTTC. This codes for CASSVGAGAGETQYF.

The sample holds one count of this clone. This chain links TRBV6-1 with TRBJ2-7; weak D call: TRBD1 (5 bases). Trimming cost V 0 bases and J 2 bases, with 14 bases left between them. CDR3 length: 16 residues. CDR1 and CDR2 from the germline V gene are MNHNS and SASEGT. CDR3 sequence: CASSEAPGRYPYEQYF. CDR3 sequence (DNA): TGTGCCAGCAGTGAAGCTCCAGGGCGGTACCCCTACGAGCAGTACTTC.

The V and J genes are TRBV5-1 and TRBJ2-7; TRBD1 matches 7 bases. This CDR3 region has 15 residues. V was clipped by 0 bases and J by 5 bases; unmatched bases: 8. Germline loops: CDR1 SGHRS, CDR2 YFSETQ. The CDR3 DNA follows: TGCGCCAGCAGCTTGGATTTCAGGGGGACCGACGAGCAGTACTTC. Amino acid sequence: CASSLDFRGTDEQYF.

V gene TRBV5-1 combines with J gene TRBJ1-1; 9 bases match TRBD1. Losses at the gene ends were 5 bases for V and 0 bases for J; bases not matched to a gene: 11. The CDR3 contains 17 residues. The germline V gene encodes CDR1 SGHRS and CDR2 YFSETQ. In DNA form, the CDR3 reads TGCGCCAGCAGTTCCGCGGGGACAGGGATCATGAACACTGAAGCTTTCTTT. This sequence encodes CASSSAGTGIMNTEAFF.

This chain links TRBV5-4 with TRBJ2-2; tentative D call: TRBD2 (5 bases). The CDR3 runs 16 residues. Germline V gives CDR1 SGHNT, CDR2 YYREEE (reference sequence). Between the trimmed V and J ends, which lost 5 bases and 1 base, there was a span of 15 bases. In DNA, the CDR3 is TGTGCCAGCAGACCTGGGGTAGCGATGAACACCGGGGAGCTGTTTTTT. Its translation is CASRPGVAMNTGELFF.

The chain has TRBV3-1 (or the pseudogene TRBV3-2) and TRBJ2-2, with 10 bases identical to TRBD1. This CDR3 has 14 amino acids. The germline V gene encodes CDR1 LGHDT and CDR2 YNNKEL (reference sequence). Trimming at V came to 4 bases and at J to 7 bases, leaving 3 bases not matched to a gene. CDR3: CASSPRTGGGELFF. DNA for the CDR3: TGTGCCAGCAGCCCCCGGACAGGGGGCGGGGAGCTGTTTTTT.

This clone was recorded once. V is TRBV4-1 and J is TRBJ2-7; 9 bases align to TRBD2. Germline CDR1 MGHRA, CDR2 YSYEKL. The CDR3 is 13 amino acids. V dropped 0 bases and J dropped 12; count of bases not matched to a gene: 6. Here the CDR3 DNA reads TGCGCCAGCAGCCAAGATCTGAGCGGGGGGTGGTACTTC. This codes for CASSQDLSGGWYF.

The chain joins TRBV2 to TRBJ1-6; D is unresolved. From germline, CDR1 is SNHLY and CDR2 FYNNEI. The CDR3 is made up of 15 amino acids. The germline V and J ends were trimmed by 4 bases and 8 bases, with 15 bases remaining between them. CDR3 bases: TGTGCCAGCAGTGGCCGGACTCTTGAATATTCACCCCTCCACTTT. Translated: CASSGRTLEYSPLHF.